This T cell receptor (beta chain) was identified in a study of cytomegalovirus exposure and HLA in healthy donors. V shed 5 bases and J shed 2 bases, with 12 bases lying between them. The length of the CDR3 is 14 residues. In germline, CDR1 is MNHEY, CDR2 SVGAGI. Note on this clone: Its antigen remains unknown.

Donors counted as nominally healthy when sampled, yet unrecorded immune exposures were likely. Study results and caveats: After further analysis at a later stage, 15,000 to 20,000 TCR beta sequences were associated with HLA alleles at 0.05 false discovery rate. Across donors, sequencing depth was assumed by presence/absence analyses to be roughly uniform.

60 Vbeta and 13 Jbeta primers were used in PCR. TCRdb's table, derived via immunoSEQ multiplex PCR, lists solely in-frame clones and lacks some. The table includes some 86,000 clones, roughly 77% detected once. This TCR was recovered from a woman aged 40 to 50 in good health and CMV-seropositive. The specimen sequenced was PBMCs. The chain recombines TRBV6-5 with TRBJ1-2, with a tentative D call TRBD1 (5 bases). As DNA, the CDR3 is TGTGCCAGCAGTCCAAAGGGGCAGAACTATGGCTACACCTTC. It is translated as CASSPKGQNYGYTF.